This TCR beta chain was identified in a study of beta chain features in type 1 diabetes. Every isolated RNA sample was fully reverse transcribed, so sequencing captured expressed TCRB transcripts. The repertoire was sequenced with immunoSEQ multiplex PCR; TCRdb's copy has only in-frame clones and lacks some. The sample shows 200,000 to 250,000 clones, approximately 70% of them seen only once. CDR3 length: 15 residues. Trimming cost V 7 bases and J 5 bases, with 20 bases left between them. Sequenced material: naive CD4+ T cells from blood. The chain is built from TRBV23-1 and TRBJ2-5; D assignment may be TRBD1 or TRBD2 (7 bases each). TRBV23-1 is filed as an ORF, its function uncertain. This TCR came from a young man in good health. The chain's CDR3 is CASTDSTGRVETQYF. CDR3 nucleotides: TGCGCCAGCACAGATTCGACAGGGAGGGTCGAGACCCAGTACTTC.